One sample yielded the 17 T cell receptor beta chains listed below, sequenced in a study of response to subunit inactivated influenza vaccine. TCRdb analysed the RT-PCR reads with MiXCR anew, one entry per CDR3 protein. The top ten hold approximately 11% of the sample, which has over 650,000 distinct CDR3 sequences, 15% to 20% seen once. The sequencing here drew on PBMCs from blood, taken approximately 5 days after vaccination. These receptors were taken from a man aged 50-59 years who received an inactivated influenza vaccine.

V gene TRBV14 combines with J gene TRBJ2-3; no reliable D call. CDR1 and CDR2 (germline): SGHDN, FVKESK. V was pared by 1 base and J by 4 bases, with 9 bases between. This CDR3 comprises 14 residues. CDR3 in DNA: TGTGCCAGCAGCCAAGGGACCTACGCAGATACGCAGTATTTT. As protein: CASSQGTYADTQYF. Using reference TRBV14 and TRBJ2-3 for the parts outside the CDR3, the full variable domain is EAGVTQFPSHSVIEKGQTVTLRCDPISGHDNLYWYRRVMGKEIKFLLHFVKESKQDESGMPNNRFLAERTGGTYSTLKVQPAELEDSGVYFCASSQGTYADTQYFGPGTRLTVL.

V is TRBV7-8 and J is TRBJ2-1; D is ambiguous. The CDR3 totals 14 residues. Germline CDR1 SGHVS, CDR2 FQNEAQ. Deletions cut 5 bases from V and 7 bases from J, with 15 bases between. CDR3 protein: CASSPHPPENEQFF. CDR3 bases: TGTGCCAGCAGCCCCCATCCTCCGGAGAATGAGCAGTTCTTC.

A remark on this clonotype: Given a much more abundant clone one base away, this may be a read error. The chain joins TRBV7-2 to TRBJ2-4, with a possible D match to TRBD2 (6 bases). Trimming removed 2 bases at V and 15 bases at J, with 14 bases between. CDR1 and CDR2 (germline): SGHTA, FQGNSA. The CDR3 runs to 12 residues. CDR3: CASSLQIGLTYF. CDR3 bases: TGTGCCAGCAGCTTACAAATAGGACTAACGTACTTC.

This clonotype was observed many times. J is TRBJ2-7 and V is TRBV5-1, with 8 bases matching TRBD2. V lost 0 bases and J lost 5; bases outside the gene matches: 7. The CDR3 consists of 15 residues. Germline lookup yields CDR1 SGHRS and CDR2 YFSETQ. The CDR3 sequence: CASSLASGGMNEQYF. CDR3 sequence (DNA): TGCGCCAGCAGCTTGGCGAGCGGGGGTATGAACGAGCAGTACTTC.

This clonotype was recorded only once. This chain joins TRBV20-1 and TRBJ2-7; 10 bases fit TRBD2. The ends lost 4 bases at V and 1 base at J; junction bases unmatched: 7. In germline, CDR1 is DFQATT, CDR2 SNEGSKA (reference sequence). This CDR3 comprises 15 residues. CDR3 DNA: TGCAGTGCTAAGCGGCTAGCGGGAGTGTCCTACGAGCAGTACTTC. Protein sequence: CSAKRLAGVSYEQYF.

The V gene is TRBV7-9, the J gene TRBJ2-5; D is possibly TRBD2 (5 bases). With 2 bases removed from V and 4 bases from J, the gap between germline ends came to 14 bases. This CDR3 has 15 residues. Per germline, CDR1 SEHNR and CDR2 FQNEAQ (reference sequence). Here the CDR3 reads CASSLFREGLETQYF. CDR3 bases: TGTGCCAGCAGCTTATTTCGGGAAGGTTTAGAGACCCAGTACTTC.

The chain combines TRBV7-9 with TRBJ2-7, with 10 nucleotides matching TRBD1. This CDR3 comprises 17 residues. Per the germline V gene, CDR1 is SEHNR and CDR2 is FQNEAQ (reference sequence). V shed 5 bases, J shed 2 bases, and the junction held 12 bases outside the gene matches. CDR3 coding DNA: TGTGCCAGCAGCAGACTGGGTGGGGACAGGGGACCCTACGAGCAGTACTTC. It encodes CASSRLGGDRGPYEQYF. Full variable domain (missing parts from reference TRBV7-9 and TRBJ2-7): DTGVSQNPRHKITKRGQNVTFRCDPISEHNRLYWYRQTLGQGPEFLTYFQNEAQLEKSRLLSDRFSAERPKGSFSTLEIQRTEQGDSAMYLCASSRLGGDRGPYEQYFGPGTRLTVT.

This clonotype has only a few counts. The gene calls are TRBV12-3 or TRBV12-4 and TRBJ1-6; possible D gene TRBD1, 5 bases. CDR3 length: 16 residues. Trimming stripped 6 bases from V and 6 bases from J, with 18 bases between. The CDR3 sequence: CASSYLGPMINSPLHF. CDR3 DNA sequence: TGTGCCAGCAGCTATTTGGGACCGATGATTAATTCACCCCTCCACTTT.

There are many counts of this clonotype. This chain joins TRBV4-3 and TRBJ2-2; D may correspond to TRBD1 or TRBD2 (5 bases each). Looked up from germline, CDR1 is LGHNA and CDR2 is YSLEER. V lost 1 base to trimming and J lost 0 bases, with 12 bases between them. The CDR3 runs 17 residues. The CDR3 is CASSQGRMGANTGELFF. CDR3 nucleotide sequence: TGCGCCAGCAGCCAAGGGCGAATGGGGGCGAACACCGGGGAGCTGTTTTTT.

The chain uses TRBV5-1 and TRBJ2-3; the D call may be TRBD1 or TRBD2 (5 bases each). Germline V lookup: CDR1 SGHRS, CDR2 YFSETQ. V was pared by 1 base and J by 3 bases, with 12 bases between. The CDR3 consists of 15 residues. CDR3 nucleotides: TGCGCCAGCAGCTTGTGGGACCTAAGGACAGATACGCAGTATTTT. Protein product: CASSLWDLRTDTQYF. Combining the CDR3 with reference TRBV5-1 and TRBJ2-3 gives the whole variable domain KAGVTQTPRYLIKTRGQQVTLSCSPISGHRSVSWYQQTPGQGLQFLFEYFSETQRNKGNFPGRFSGRQFSNSRSEMNVSTLELGDSALYLCASSLWDLRTDTQYFGPGTRLTVL.

Only a few counts were recorded for this clonotype. The rearrangement uses TRBV28 and TRBJ2-3; weak D call: TRBD1 (6 bases). The CDR3 runs 14 residues. Germline CDR1 MDHEN, CDR2 SYDVKM. Trimming left V 3 bases short and J 6 bases short, with 13 bases between. The DNA for the CDR3 is TGTGCCAGCAGTTTGCCAAGGGGGTGGGATACGCAGTATTTT. Its translation: CASSLPRGWDTQYF.

The V call is TRBV4-1, the J call TRBJ1-2, with D maybe TRBD1 (5 bases). The germline V gene encodes CDR1 MGHRA and CDR2 YSYEKL. V was clipped by 0 bases and J by 2 bases, with 13 bases between them. This CDR3 contains 16 residues. As DNA, the CDR3 is TGCGCCAGCAGCCAAGATCGGGGGGAGAGGAACTATGGCTACACCTTC. Encoded protein: CASSQDRGERNYGYTF.

The chain is built from TRBV20-1 and TRBJ1-5, with 10 positions matching TRBD1. The germline gives CDR1 DFQATT, CDR2 SNEGSKA (reference sequence). The CDR3 length is 15 residues. V gave up 6 bases and J gave up 3 bases; unmatched junction bases: 8. The CDR3 sequence: CSALRTGGNNQPQHF. The CDR3, as DNA: TGCAGTGCCCTTCGGACAGGGGGTAACAATCAGCCCCAGCATTTT.

The chain recombines TRBV28 with TRBJ2-7; D ambiguous. The length of the CDR3 is 16 residues. CDR1 and CDR2 (germline): MDHEN, SYDVKM. Trimming took off 5 bases at V and 0 bases at J, with 17 bases between the two ends. The CDR3: CASSASIVGGSYEQYF. DNA for the CDR3: TGTGCCAGCAGTGCGTCTATAGTTGGTGGCTCCTACGAGCAGTACTTC.

This chain connects TRBV12-3 or TRBV12-4 to TRBJ2-1; no clear D gene. The CDR3 sequence is 13 residues long. The V and J ends lost 2 bases and 7 bases respectively, with 9 bases between them. CDR3 bases: TGTGCCAGCAGTTTATTCTCTCCGAATGAGCAGTTCTTC. Its protein is CASSLFSPNEQFF.

This clonotype was observed a handful of times. This chain links TRBV20-1 with TRBJ2-1; TRBD1 is a possible D gene (6 bases). The germline CDR1 and CDR2 sequences are DFQATT and SNEGSKA (reference sequence). Trimming stripped 3 bases from V and 9 bases from J, with 9 bases between. This CDR3 is 11 amino acids long. The CDR3 DNA reads TGCAGTGCTAGGCGACAGGTTGAGCAGTTCTTC. Translating gives CSARRQVEQFF.

V is TRBV20-1 and J is TRBJ1-6; 7 bases are shared with TRBD1. CDR3 length equals 15 residues. The germline V gene has CDR1 DFQATT and CDR2 SNEGSKA (reference sequence). The V and J ends lost 6 bases and 1 base, in that order; junction bases with no gene match: 6. CDR3 protein: CSARQGGSYNSPLHF. The CDR3 coding sequence is TGCAGTGCCAGACAGGGAGGGTCCTATAATTCACCCCTCCACTTT.